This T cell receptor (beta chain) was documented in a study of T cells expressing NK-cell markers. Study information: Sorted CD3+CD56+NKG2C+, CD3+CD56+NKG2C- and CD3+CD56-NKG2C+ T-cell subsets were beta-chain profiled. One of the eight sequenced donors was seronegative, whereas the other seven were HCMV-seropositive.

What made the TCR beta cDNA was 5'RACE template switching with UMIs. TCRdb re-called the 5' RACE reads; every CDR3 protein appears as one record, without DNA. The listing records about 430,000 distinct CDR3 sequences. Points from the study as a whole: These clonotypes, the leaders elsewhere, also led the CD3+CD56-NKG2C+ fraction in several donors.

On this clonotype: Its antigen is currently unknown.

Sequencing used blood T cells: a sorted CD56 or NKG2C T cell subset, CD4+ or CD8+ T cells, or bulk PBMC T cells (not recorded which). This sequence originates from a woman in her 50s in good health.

The CDR3: CSVEKSLYYTF. This rearrangement joins TRBV29-1 to TRBJ1-2. This CDR3 has 11 amino acids. Germline lookup yields CDR1 SQVTM and CDR2 ANQGSEA.